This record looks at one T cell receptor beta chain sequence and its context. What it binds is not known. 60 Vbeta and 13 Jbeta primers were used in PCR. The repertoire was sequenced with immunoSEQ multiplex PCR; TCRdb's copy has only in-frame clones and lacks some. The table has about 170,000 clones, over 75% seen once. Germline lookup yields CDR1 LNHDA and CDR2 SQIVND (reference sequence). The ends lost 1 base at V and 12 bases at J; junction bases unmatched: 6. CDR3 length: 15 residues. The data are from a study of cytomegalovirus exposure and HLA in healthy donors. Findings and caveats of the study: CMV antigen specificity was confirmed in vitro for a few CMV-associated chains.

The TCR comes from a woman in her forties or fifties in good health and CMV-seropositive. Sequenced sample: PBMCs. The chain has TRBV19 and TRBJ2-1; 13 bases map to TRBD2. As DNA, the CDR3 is TGTGCCAGTAGTATAGTCCGACTAGCGGGAGGAGGGCAGTTCTTC. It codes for CASSIVRLAGGGQFF.